This TCR beta chain was observed in a study of glioma-infiltrating T cells after dendritic cell vaccination. The wider study: Three intradermal dendritic cell vaccine injections were given every two weeks. Broader study findings: No direct clonality-survival link was found; a diverse polyclonal response may matter. The cohort had few patients with full blood and tumor sets.

Sequenced by immunoSEQ multiplex PCR; TCRdb stores in-frame clones only, minus some. The sample lists under 100,000 clones; around 90% were seen once. A remark on this clone: Its antigen is currently unknown.

CDR3 length: 11 residues. The ends were cut back, 4 bases at V and 8 bases at J, with 8 bases in the middle. Germline loops: CDR1 SNHLY, CDR2 FYNNEI. This clonotype originated in a human donor with glioblastoma. The sample in question was blood, obtained before dendritic cell vaccination. This chain connects TRBV2 to TRBJ1-2; D is ambiguous. The CDR3 DNA reads TGTGCCAGCAGTGCAGCCGGGGGCTACACCTTC. This sequence encodes CASSAAGGYTF. The full variable domain, in which reference TRBV2 and TRBJ1-2 provide the parts outside the CDR3, is EPEVTQTPSHQVTQMGQEVILRCVPISNHLYFYWYRQILGQKVEFLVSFYNNEISEKSEIFDDQFSVERPDGSNFTLKIRSTKLEDSAMYFCASSAAGGYTFGSGTRLTVV.